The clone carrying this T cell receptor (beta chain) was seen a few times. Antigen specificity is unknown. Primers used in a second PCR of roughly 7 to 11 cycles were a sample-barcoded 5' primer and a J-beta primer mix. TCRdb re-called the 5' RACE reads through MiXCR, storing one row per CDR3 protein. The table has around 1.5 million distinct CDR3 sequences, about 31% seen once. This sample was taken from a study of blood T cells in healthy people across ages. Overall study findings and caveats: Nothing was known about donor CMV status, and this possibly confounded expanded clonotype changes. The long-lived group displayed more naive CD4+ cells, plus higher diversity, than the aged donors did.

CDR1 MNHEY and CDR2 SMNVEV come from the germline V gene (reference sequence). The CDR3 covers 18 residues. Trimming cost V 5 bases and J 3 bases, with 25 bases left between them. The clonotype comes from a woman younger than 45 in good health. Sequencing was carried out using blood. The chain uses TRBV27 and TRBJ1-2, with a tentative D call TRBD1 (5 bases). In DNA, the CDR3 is TGTGCCAGCAGTACCGGGACGCCCACCCTTAGTAAAGACTATGGCTACACCTTC. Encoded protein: CASSTGTPTLSKDYGYTF.